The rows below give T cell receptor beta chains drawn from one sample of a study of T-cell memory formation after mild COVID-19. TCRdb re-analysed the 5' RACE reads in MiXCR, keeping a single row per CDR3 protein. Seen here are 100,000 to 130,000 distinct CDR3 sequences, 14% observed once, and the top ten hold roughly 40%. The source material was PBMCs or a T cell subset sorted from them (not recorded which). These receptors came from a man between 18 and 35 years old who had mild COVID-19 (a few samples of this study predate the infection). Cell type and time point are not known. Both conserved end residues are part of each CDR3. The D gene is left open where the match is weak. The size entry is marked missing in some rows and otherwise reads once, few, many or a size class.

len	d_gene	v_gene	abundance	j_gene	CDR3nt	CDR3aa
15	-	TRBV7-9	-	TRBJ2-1	TGTGCCAGCTGCCGGGGCGCCCCAACCTACAATGAGCAGTTCTTC	CASCRGAPTYNEQFF
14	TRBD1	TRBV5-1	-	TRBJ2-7	TGCGCCAGCAGCCTCCGGGACAGGGTCTACGAGCAGTACTTC	CASSLRDRVYEQYF
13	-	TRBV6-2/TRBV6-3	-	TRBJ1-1	TGTGCCAGCGGAAGGAGTGAGTCAGGGGAAGCTTTCTTT	CASGRSESGEAFF
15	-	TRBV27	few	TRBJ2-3	TGTGCCAGCAGTTTTCGCCCGTTTAGCACAGATACGCAGTATTTT	CASSFRPFSTDTQYF
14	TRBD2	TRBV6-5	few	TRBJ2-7	TGTGCCAGCAGCCCGGGGGGGGCCTACTACGAGCAGTACTTC	CASSPGGAYYEQYF
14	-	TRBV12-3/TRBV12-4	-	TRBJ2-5	TGTGCCAGCAGGCGTACAGGGTGGCAAGAGACCCAGTACTTC	CASRRTGWQETQYF
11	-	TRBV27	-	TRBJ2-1	TGTGCCAGCAGCACGTGGAATGAGCAGTTCTTC	CASSTWNEQFF
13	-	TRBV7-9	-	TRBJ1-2	TGTGCCAGCAGCTCGGACGGACGCTATGGCTACACCTTC	CASSSDGRYGYTF
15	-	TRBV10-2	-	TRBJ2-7	TGCGCCAGCAGTGAGGTTCGGGTAGCAACCTACGAGCAGTACTTC	CASSEVRVATYEQYF
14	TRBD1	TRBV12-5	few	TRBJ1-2	TGTGCTAGTGGTGGCGGACAGGGTTACTATGGCTACACCTTC	CASGGGQGYYGYTF
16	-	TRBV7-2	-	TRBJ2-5	TGTGCCAGCAGCTTAGTTAATCCAGCGACTCAAGAGACCCAGTACTTC	CASSLVNPATQETQYF
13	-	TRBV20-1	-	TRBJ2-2	TGCAGTGCTCCGACGGCGAACACCGGGGAGCTGTTTTTT	CSAPTANTGELFF
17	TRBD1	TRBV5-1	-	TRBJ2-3	TGCGCCAGCAGCTCAAGACCGGGACAGGACCGCACAGATACGCAGTATTTT	CASSSRPGQDRTDTQYF
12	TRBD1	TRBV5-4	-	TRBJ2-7	TGTGCCAGCAGCCCGACAGGGGGAGAGCAGTACTTC	CASSPTGGEQYF
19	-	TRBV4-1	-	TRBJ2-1	TGCGCCAGCAGCCAAGACCGGCTCCCTAGGGCCCCTTCCTACAATGAGCAGTTCTTC	CASSQDRLPRAPSYNEQFF
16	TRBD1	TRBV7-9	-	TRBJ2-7	TGTGCCAGCAGCTCCCGTCGGGGACAGGGCCCCTACGAGCAGTACTTC	CASSSRRGQGPYEQYF
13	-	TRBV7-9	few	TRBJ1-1	TGTGCCAGCAGCTTCTTTGGCGATGCTGAAGCTTTCTTT	CASSFFGDAEAFF
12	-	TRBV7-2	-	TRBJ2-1	TGTGCCAGCAGTTATAGACACGGGGGACAGTTCTTC	CASSYRHGGQFF
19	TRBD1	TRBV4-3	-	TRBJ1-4	TGCGCCAGCAGCCAACTCCCCCCCTCGGGGACAGGATCTAATGAAAAACTGTTTTTT	CASSQLPPSGTGSNEKLFF